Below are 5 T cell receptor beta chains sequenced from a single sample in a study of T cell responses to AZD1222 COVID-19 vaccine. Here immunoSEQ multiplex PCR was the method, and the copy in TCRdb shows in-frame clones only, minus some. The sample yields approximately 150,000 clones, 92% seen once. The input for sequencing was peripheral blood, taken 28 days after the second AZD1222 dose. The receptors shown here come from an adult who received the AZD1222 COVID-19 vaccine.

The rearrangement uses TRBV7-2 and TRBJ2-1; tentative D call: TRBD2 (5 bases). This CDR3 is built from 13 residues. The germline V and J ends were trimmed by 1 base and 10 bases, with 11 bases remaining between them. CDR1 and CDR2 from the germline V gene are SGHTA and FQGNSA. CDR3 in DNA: TGTGCCAGCAGCTTAGAGCTGGGCGGGGAGCAGTTCTTC. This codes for CASSLELGGEQFF.

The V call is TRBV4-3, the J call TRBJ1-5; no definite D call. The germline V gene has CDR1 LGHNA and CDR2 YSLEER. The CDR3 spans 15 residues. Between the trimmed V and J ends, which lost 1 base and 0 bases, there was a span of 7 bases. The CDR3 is CASSQGVSSNQPQHF. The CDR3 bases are TGCGCCAGCAGCCAAGGAGTTAGTAGCAATCAGCCCCAGCATTTT.

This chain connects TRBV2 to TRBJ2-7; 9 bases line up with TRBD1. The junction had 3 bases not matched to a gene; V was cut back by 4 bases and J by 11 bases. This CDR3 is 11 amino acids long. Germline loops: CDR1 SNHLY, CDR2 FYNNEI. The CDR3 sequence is CASSAWDREYF. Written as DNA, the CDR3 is TGTGCCAGCAGTGCGTGGGACAGGGAGTACTTC.

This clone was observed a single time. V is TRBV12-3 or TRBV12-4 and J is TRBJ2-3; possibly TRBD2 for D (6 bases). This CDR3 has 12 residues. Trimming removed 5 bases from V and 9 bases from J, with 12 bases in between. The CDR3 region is CASSRDWGTQYF. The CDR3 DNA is TGTGCCAGCAGTCGGGACTGGGGCACGCAGTATTTT.

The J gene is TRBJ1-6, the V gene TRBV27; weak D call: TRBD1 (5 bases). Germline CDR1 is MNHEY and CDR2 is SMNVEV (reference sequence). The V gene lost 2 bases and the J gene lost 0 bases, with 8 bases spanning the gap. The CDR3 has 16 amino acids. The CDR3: CASSLEGFSYNSPLHF. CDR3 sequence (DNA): TGTGCCAGCAGTTTAGAGGGGTTCTCCTATAATTCACCCCTCCACTTT.